Listed below are T cell receptor beta chains from one sample, sequenced in a study of blood T cell repertoires in COVID-19. Sequencing used immunoSEQ multiplex PCR; TCRdb keeps in-frame clones, though not all of them. The sample records about 250,000 clones, 82% being singletons. The sequencing sample was made of peripheral blood. The receptors come from a woman aged 70-85 years with acute or convalescent COVID-19. CDR3s include the opening cysteine and the closing phenylalanine or tryptophan. Fields, in order: V gene, clone size, D gene, CDR3 length, J gene, CDR3 DNA, CDR3 protein. A D gene is named only where the DNA matches it firmly. Only part of the rows carry a size: once, few, many, or a class if the clone is expanded.

v_gene: TRBV6-5; abundance: once; d_gene: -; len: 13; j_gene: TRBJ1-1; CDR3nt: TGTGCCAGCAGTTCGGACAGAAACACTGAAGCTTTCTTT; CDR3aa: CASSSDRNTEAFF
v_gene: TRBV5-1; abundance: -; d_gene: TRBD1; len: 15; j_gene: TRBJ2-2; CDR3nt: TGCGCCAGCAGCTGGGGGACAGGGACGGCCGGGGAGCTGTTTTTT; CDR3aa: CASSWGTGTAGELFF
v_gene: TRBV4-3; abundance: few; d_gene: TRBD2; len: 17; j_gene: TRBJ2-2; CDR3nt: TGCGCCAGCAGCCTGGGCGGGGGGCTGGGTAACACCGGGGAGCTGTTTTTT; CDR3aa: CASSLGGGLGNTGELFF
v_gene: TRBV4-3; abundance: -; d_gene: -; len: 15; j_gene: TRBJ1-5; CDR3nt: TGCGCCAGCAGCCAAGATTTTGGGCACAATCAGCCCCAGCATTTT; CDR3aa: CASSQDFGHNQPQHF
v_gene: TRBV4-2; abundance: -; d_gene: -; len: 15; j_gene: TRBJ1-5; CDR3nt: TGTGCCAGCAGCCAAGAGAGCACGCTAAATCAGCCCCAGCATTTT; CDR3aa: CASSQESTLNQPQHF
v_gene: TRBV6-5; abundance: -; d_gene: -; len: 15; j_gene: TRBJ1-2; CDR3nt: TGTGCCAGCAGCGAGACAGGAGCGACTAACTATGGCTACACCTTC; CDR3aa: CASSETGATNYGYTF
v_gene: TRBV21-1; abundance: -; d_gene: -; len: 17; j_gene: TRBJ2-5; CDR3nt: TGTGCCAGCAGCAAACCAAAGCGGTGGACTTTACAAGAGACCCAGTACTTC; CDR3aa: CASSKPKRWTLQETQYF
v_gene: TRBV6-6; abundance: once; d_gene: TRBD1; len: 15; j_gene: TRBJ1-1; CDR3nt: TGTGCCAGCAGTTCCCCGGGACAGGGGAAGACTGAAGCTTTCTTT; CDR3aa: CASSSPGQGKTEAFF
v_gene: TRBV11-2; abundance: once; d_gene: -; len: 16; j_gene: TRBJ1-1; CDR3nt: TGTGCCAGCAGCTTAGGCGACGTCAGGGGGAACACTGAAGCTTTCTTT; CDR3aa: CASSLGDVRGNTEAFF
v_gene: TRBV6-8; abundance: -; d_gene: TRBD1; len: 20; j_gene: TRBJ1-3; CDR3nt: TGTGCCAGCAGTTACTTTGGGGGTGAGGACAGGGGGCTTTTTGGCAACACCATATATTTT; CDR3aa: CASSYFGGEDRGLFGNTIYF
v_gene: TRBV24-1; abundance: -; d_gene: -; len: 13; j_gene: TRBJ1-1; CDR3nt: TGTGCCACCAGTGTAGGGGCAAACACTGAAGCTTTCTTT; CDR3aa: CATSVGANTEAFF
v_gene: TRBV18; abundance: -; d_gene: TRBD1; len: 14; j_gene: TRBJ2-7; CDR3nt: TGTGCCAGCTCACCAGGCCAGGGGGTTTACGAGCAGTACTTC; CDR3aa: CASSPGQGVYEQYF
v_gene: TRBV30; abundance: -; d_gene: TRBD2; len: 15; j_gene: TRBJ2-3; CDR3nt: TGTGCCTGGAGGGGGGAGCGGGGGGCCACAGATACGCAGTATTTT; CDR3aa: CAWRGERGATDTQYF
v_gene: TRBV6-5; abundance: few; d_gene: -; len: 13; j_gene: TRBJ1-6; CDR3nt: TGTGCCAGCAGAGTGCGGCGTGATTCACCCCTCCACTTT; CDR3aa: CASRVRRDSPLHF
v_gene: TRBV5-1; abundance: -; d_gene: -; len: 13; j_gene: TRBJ1-1; CDR3nt: TGCGCCAGCAGCTTGAGAGGGAACACTGAAGCTTTCTTT; CDR3aa: CASSLRGNTEAFF
v_gene: TRBV11-2; abundance: -; d_gene: TRBD1; len: 15; j_gene: TRBJ1-2; CDR3nt: TGTGCCAGCAGCTTAGAAGCAGGGGGCAGCTATGGCTACACCTTC; CDR3aa: CASSLEAGGSYGYTF
v_gene: TRBV6-2/TRBV6-3; abundance: -; d_gene: -; len: 15; j_gene: TRBJ1-1; CDR3nt: TGTGCCAGCAGTCGCTCATGGGGCATGAACACTGAAGCTTTCTTT; CDR3aa: CASSRSWGMNTEAFF
v_gene: TRBV4-2; abundance: -; d_gene: -; len: 20; j_gene: TRBJ1-6; CDR3nt: TGTGCCAGCAGCCAAGATCCCCCAAGTAGATCTAGCTCCTATAATTCACCCCTCCACTTT; CDR3aa: CASSQDPPSRSSSYNSPLHF
v_gene: TRBV11-2; abundance: -; d_gene: -; len: 17; j_gene: TRBJ1-6; CDR3nt: TGTGCCAGCAGCTTAATTCCGTCCATCGGTTATAATTCACCCCTCCACTTT; CDR3aa: CASSLIPSIGYNSPLHF
v_gene: TRBV4-3; abundance: -; d_gene: TRBD1; len: 15; j_gene: TRBJ1-5; CDR3nt: TGCGCCAGCAGCCTTGGGGGACAGCGAAATCAGCCCCAGCATTTT; CDR3aa: CASSLGGQRNQPQHF